The clone carrying this TCR beta chain was counted only a few times. This sample's treatment: randomized to nivolumab then ipilimumab (arm A) or the reverse (arm B). The data derive from a study of sequential checkpoint blockade in melanoma. About the study: Randomization was 1:1 between first-line nivolumab→ipilimumab and ipilimumab→nivolumab.

Germline lookup yields CDR1 GTSNPN and CDR2 SVGIG (reference sequence). V shed 4 bases and J shed 3 bases, with 11 bases lying between them. The CDR3 has 13 residues. Libraries were prepared by immunoSEQ multiplex PCR; TCRdb keeps only in-frame clonotypes and omits some of them. This table has roughly 36,000 clones, 32% appearing once. This clonotype was obtained from a human donor with melanoma. This chain connects TRBV30 to TRBJ2-3; the D is unclear. Specimen: tumor tissue (inferred from file names), collected from a patient given nivolumab and ipilimumab in sequence. Written as DNA, the CDR3 is TGTGCCTGGACTCGCGTGCGGACAGATACGCAGTATTTT. Translation: CAWTRVRTDTQYF.